Presented here are 12 T cell receptor beta chains from one specimen sequenced in a study of control samples from healthy donors and cancer patients. Produced via immunoSEQ multiplex PCR; TCRdb's table is partial and in-frame only. The sample includes 130,000 or so clones, 90% to 95% of them seen just once. The sample was PBMCs. These receptors came from a man between 60 and 75 years old with colorectal cancer.

The chain uses TRBV6-5 and TRBJ2-7, with D perhaps matching TRBD1 (7 bases). The CDR3 sequence is 14 residues long. Germline-derived CDR1 and CDR2 are MNHEY and SVGAGI. V was trimmed by 7 bases and J by 1 base, leaving 14 bases between them. The CDR3 reads CASTLAGQSYEQYF. In DNA form, the CDR3 reads TGTGCCAGCACCCTGGCGGGACAGTCCTACGAGCAGTACTTC.

The chain joins TRBV19 to TRBJ1-4; D call uncertain. Germline V gene lookup returns CDR1 LNHDA and CDR2 SQIVND (reference sequence). This CDR3 is 13 amino acids long. The ends were cut back, 3 bases at V and 7 bases at J, with 9 bases in the middle. DNA for the CDR3: TGTGCCAGTAGTATCCAGGCCGCTGAAAAACTGTTTTTT. Protein sequence: CASSIQAAEKLFF.

The CDR3 DNA sequence: TGCGCCAGCAGCCAAGACCCATGGGCCTGGAGTGAAAAACTGTTTTTT. This gives the protein CASSQDPWAWSEKLFF. The chain carries TRBV4-3 and TRBJ1-4; D remains ambiguous. V shed 0 bases and J shed 7 bases, with 15 bases lying between them. In germline, CDR1 is LGHNA, CDR2 YSLEER. The CDR3 totals 16 residues.

The chain joins TRBV10-3 to TRBJ1-1; perhaps TRBD1 as D (5 bases). The CDR3 sequence is 14 residues long. The germline V gene has CDR1 ENHRY and CDR2 SYGVKD. With 6 bases removed from V and 2 bases from J, the gap between germline ends came to 13 bases. The DNA of the CDR3 is TGTGCCATCAGGGGGCAGGCGGGAAACACTGAAGCTTTCTTT. Its translation is CAIRGQAGNTEAFF.

The chain has TRBV29-1 and TRBJ1-2; no definite D call. Trimming took 5 bases from V and 1 from J, leaving 11 bases between them. The CDR3 is made up of 13 amino acids. In germline, CDR1 is SQVTM, CDR2 ANQGSEA. Here the CDR3 reads CSVSETDNYGYTF. CDR3 nucleotides: TGCAGCGTTTCCGAGACGGATAACTATGGCTACACCTTC.

The chain combines TRBV18 with TRBJ2-1; tentatively, D is TRBD2 (6 bases). The germline V gene has CDR1 KGHSH and CDR2 LQKENI. V lost 3 bases to trimming and J lost 4 bases, with 16 bases between them. The CDR3 has 16 residues. The DNA of the CDR3 is TGTGCCAGCTCACCCTCACGAGGGGCGGGGTACAATGAGCAGTTCTTC. This codes for CASSPSRGAGYNEQFF.

This clone was counted a single time. This chain connects TRBV7-2 to TRBJ2-3; D is uncertain. The germline gives CDR1 SGHTA, CDR2 FQGNSA. V was clipped by 3 bases and J by 0 bases, with 7 bases between them. This CDR3 region has 14 residues. The DNA for the CDR3 is TGTGCCAGCAGCTTTTCCCGCAGCACAGATACGCAGTATTTT. Its translation is CASSFSRSTDTQYF.

As to this clone: At one end the junction does not follow the germline gene, possibly because of a read error. Additional DNA sequences in this sample encode the identical CDR3. The chain is built from TRBV5-6 and TRBJ1-2; D is ambiguous. This CDR3 is 13 amino acids long. CDR1 and CDR2 (germline): SGHDT, YYEEEE. Written as DNA, the CDR3 is TGTGCCAGCAGTTTGGGCAGGAGTGGGGGCTACACCTTC. Protein: CASSLGRSGGYTF.

The chain is built from TRBV10-3 and TRBJ2-7, with TRBD2 identical over 7 bases. The CDR3 runs 17 residues. Germline V gives CDR1 ENHRY, CDR2 SYGVKD. J lost 3 bases, V lost 4 bases, and 15 bases had no gene match. In DNA, the CDR3 is TGTGCCATCAGTGGGACTAGAGGCTTTGGGGGAGACTACGAGCAGTACTTC. It encodes CAISGTRGFGGDYEQYF.

The rearrangement uses TRBV18 and TRBJ2-2; D gene unclear. Germline values: CDR1 KGHSH, CDR2 LQKENI. The CDR3 totals 15 residues. V was clipped by 0 bases and J by 2 bases, with 7 bases between them. In DNA form, the CDR3 reads TGTGCCAGCTCACCACCTAACAGCAACACCGGGGAGCTGTTTTTT. It yields the protein CASSPPNSNTGELFF.

The chain couples TRBV7-2 to TRBJ2-3, with 8 bases that match TRBD1. This CDR3 has 15 residues. Per germline, CDR1 SGHTA and CDR2 FQGNSA. Trimming took 5 bases from V and 3 from J; bases not matched to a gene: 7. The DNA of the CDR3 is TGTGCCAGCAGCCCGCGGACAGGGAGGACAGATACGCAGTATTTT. The encoded protein is CASSPRTGRTDTQYF. Full variable domain (missing parts from reference TRBV7-2 and TRBJ2-3): GAGVSQSPSNKVTEKGKDVELRCDPISGHTALYWYRQSLGQGLEFLIYFQGNSAPDKSGLPSDRFSAERTGGSVSTLTIQRTQQEDSAVYLCASSPRTGRTDTQYFGPGTRLTVL.

The rearrangement uses TRBV28 and TRBJ1-1, with D possibly matching TRBD1 (5 bases). This CDR3 has 14 residues. Germline V lookup: CDR1 MDHEN, CDR2 SYDVKM. Trimming took 6 bases from V and 1 from J, leaving 12 bases between them. CDR3 amino acids: CASRPQGGNTEAFF. CDR3 in DNA: TGTGCCAGCAGACCCCAGGGTGGGAACACTGAAGCTTTCTTT.